The T cell receptor (beta chain) described here comes from a study of cytomegalovirus exposure and HLA in healthy donors. Libraries were prepared by immunoSEQ multiplex PCR; TCRdb keeps only in-frame clonotypes and omits some of them. The sample holds fewer than 85,000 clones, about 95% seen once. The junction had 17 bases not matched to a gene; V was cut back by 5 bases and J by 3 bases. The CDR3 covers 19 residues. In germline, CDR1 is SGHTA, CDR2 FQGNSA. Study-wide results and limits: Three chains linked to CMV were shown in vitro to be specific for CMV antigens. There were 150 or so TCR beta chains listed as cytomegalovirus-associated.

Comments on this clone: What it binds is unknown.

This TCR derives from a young woman in good health and CMV-seronegative. The sequencing input was PBMCs. This rearrangement joins TRBV7-2 to TRBJ2-1; 9 nucleotides line up with TRBD2. The CDR3 protein is CASSPVKMRLAEDYNEQFF. In DNA, the CDR3 is TGTGCCAGCAGCCCTGTAAAGATGAGACTAGCGGAGGACTACAATGAGCAGTTCTTC.